The subject of this entry is one T cell receptor beta chain. The data were taken from a study of control samples from healthy donors and cancer patients. J gave up 7 bases and V 6 bases, and 12 bases lay outside the gene matches. The CDR3 runs to 16 residues. Germline V gives CDR1 MDHEN, CDR2 SYDVKM. Some clones are missing from TCRdb's copy, which holds only in-frame ones; the method was immunoSEQ multiplex PCR. The sample lists 90,000 to 110,000 clones; 83% were seen once. The gene calls are TRBV28 and TRBJ1-5; 10 bases line up with TRBD1. Sequenced input: blood. The TCR sequence derives from a woman aged 45-59 years in good health. Here the CDR3 reads CASSPWGTGVSQPQHF. The CDR3 DNA reads TGTGCCAGCAGCCCATGGGGGACAGGGGTATCGCAGCCCCAGCATTTT.